Listed below are T cell receptor beta chains from one sample, sequenced in a study of neurological immune-mediated disorders. Using its own MiXCR run on the 5' RACE reads, TCRdb lists one record per CDR3 protein. The sample lists about 62,000 distinct CDR3 sequences, around 3.8% occurring once. What was sequenced was PBMCs. The receptors were gathered from a woman aged 45 to 65 with multiple sclerosis. CDR3s include the opening cysteine and the closing phenylalanine or tryptophan. A D gene is named only where the DNA matches it firmly. Some rows have no size entry. The others give once, few or many, or a class for an expanded clone.

v_gene: TRBV15; d_gene: TRBD2; j_gene: TRBJ2-3; abundance: NA; CDR3nt: TGTGCCACCAGCAGAGGCTCTAGGGCTAGCGGGAGATTGGATACGCAGTATTTT; CDR3aa: CATSRGSRASGRLDTQYF
v_gene: TRBV5-4; d_gene: TRBD1; j_gene: TRBJ1-2; abundance: many; CDR3nt: TGTGCCAGCAGCTTAGGGGGGACAGGGGGCTCCAACTATGGCTACACCTTC; CDR3aa: CASSLGGTGGSNYGYTF
v_gene: TRBV10-3; d_gene: NA; j_gene: TRBJ1-5; abundance: many; CDR3nt: TGTGCCATCAGTGCTACCGGGACGGGTAGCAATCAGCCCCAGCATTTT; CDR3aa: CAISATGTGSNQPQHF
v_gene: TRBV6-2/TRBV6-3; d_gene: TRBD1; j_gene: TRBJ1-5; abundance: many; CDR3nt: TGTGCCAGCAGTTCCTTACAGGGGGTGAATCAGCCCCAGCATTTT; CDR3aa: CASSSLQGVNQPQHF
v_gene: TRBV9; d_gene: NA; j_gene: TRBJ2-2; abundance: NA; CDR3nt: TGTGCCAGCAGCCACAGGGACGGGGAGCTGTTTTTT; CDR3aa: CASSHRDGELFF
v_gene: TRBV5-1; d_gene: NA; j_gene: TRBJ1-1; abundance: many; CDR3nt: TGCGCCAGCAGCACACAGGGAGGGAACACTGAAGCTTTCTTT; CDR3aa: CASSTQGGNTEAFF
v_gene: TRBV20-1; d_gene: NA; j_gene: TRBJ2-7; abundance: few; CDR3nt: TGCAGTGCTAGAGATCTCGATGCGCGGGAGCAGTACTTC; CDR3aa: CSARDLDAREQYF
v_gene: TRBV12-3/TRBV12-4; d_gene: NA; j_gene: TRBJ1-1; abundance: many; CDR3nt: TGTGCCAGCGGTCCCTACAGGGAGCCGGCTGAAGCTTTCTTT; CDR3aa: CASGPYREPAEAFF
v_gene: TRBV7-2; d_gene: NA; j_gene: TRBJ2-7; abundance: NA; CDR3nt: TGTGCCAGCAGCTTAGAAAAGTCCTACGAGCAGTACTTC; CDR3aa: CASSLEKSYEQYF
v_gene: TRBV29-1; d_gene: TRBD1; j_gene: TRBJ2-3; abundance: many; CDR3nt: TGCAGCGTGAGGGACAGAGACACAGATACGCAGTATTTT; CDR3aa: CSVRDRDTDTQYF
v_gene: TRBV29-1; d_gene: NA; j_gene: TRBJ2-2; abundance: many; CDR3nt: TGCAGCGTGATCCCCAACACCGGGGAGCTGTTTTTT; CDR3aa: CSVIPNTGELFF
v_gene: TRBV9; d_gene: NA; j_gene: TRBJ2-7; abundance: many; CDR3nt: TGTGCCAGCAGCGTGGACTTTAGGGCCTACGAGCAGTACTTC; CDR3aa: CASSVDFRAYEQYF
v_gene: TRBV11-1; d_gene: NA; j_gene: TRBJ2-1; abundance: many; CDR3nt: TGTGCCAGCAGCTTAGCGACTAATGGTGAGCAGTTCTTC; CDR3aa: CASSLATNGEQFF
v_gene: TRBV20-1; d_gene: NA; j_gene: TRBJ1-2; abundance: many; CDR3nt: TGCAGTGCTCCTCGGGAGGGGTATGGCTACACCTTC; CDR3aa: CSAPREGYGYTF
v_gene: TRBV12-3/TRBV12-4; d_gene: TRBD2; j_gene: TRBJ2-1; abundance: many; CDR3nt: TGTGCCAGCAGTCCCGGGGAGCGGGAGTGGGATGAGCAGTTCTTC; CDR3aa: CASSPGEREWDEQFF
v_gene: TRBV11-2; d_gene: NA; j_gene: TRBJ1-1; abundance: many; CDR3nt: TGTGCCAGCAGCTTAGGTGCGAACACTGAAGCTTTCTTT; CDR3aa: CASSLGANTEAFF
v_gene: TRBV7-2; d_gene: TRBD1; j_gene: TRBJ1-6; abundance: many; CDR3nt: TGTGCCAGCAGCCCGGTGGGGACAGGGAGTATTTCACCCCTCCACTTT; CDR3aa: CASSPVGTGSISPLHF
v_gene: TRBV15; d_gene: NA; j_gene: TRBJ1-5; abundance: many; CDR3nt: TGTGCCACCAGCAGAGATATGCAAGGCAATCAGCCCCAGCATTTT; CDR3aa: CATSRDMQGNQPQHF
v_gene: TRBV20-1; d_gene: TRBD1; j_gene: TRBJ2-3; abundance: many; CDR3nt: TGCAGTGCTAGTGGACAGGGGCCCGAGGATACGCAGTATTTT; CDR3aa: CSASGQGPEDTQYF
v_gene: TRBV24-1; d_gene: TRBD1; j_gene: TRBJ2-2; abundance: many; CDR3nt: TGTGCCACCAGTGATTTGCCGGGACAGGGGTCGACCGGGGAGCTGTTTTTT; CDR3aa: CATSDLPGQGSTGELFF
v_gene: TRBV5-8; d_gene: NA; j_gene: TRBJ2-5; abundance: many; CDR3nt: TGTGCCAGCAGCTTGGGTGAAGGGCTAGAGACCCAGTACTTC; CDR3aa: CASSLGEGLETQYF
v_gene: TRBV9; d_gene: NA; j_gene: TRBJ1-6; abundance: many; CDR3nt: TGTGCCAGCAGCCCCGTGGGGGTGTTAGCCTATAATTCACCCCTCCACTTT; CDR3aa: CASSPVGVLAYNSPLHF
v_gene: TRBV5-1; d_gene: NA; j_gene: TRBJ2-3; abundance: once; CDR3nt: TGCGCCAGCAGCTACAACACAGATACGCAGTATTTT; CDR3aa: CASSYNTDTQYF
v_gene: TRBV7-3; d_gene: NA; j_gene: TRBJ2-7; abundance: many; CDR3nt: TGTGCCAGCAGCCCCAACTGGGGGAACGAGCAGTACTTC; CDR3aa: CASSPNWGNEQYF
v_gene: TRBV12-3/TRBV12-4; d_gene: NA; j_gene: TRBJ2-7; abundance: many; CDR3nt: TGTGCCAGCAGTTTACTCGGCGAGCAGTACTTC; CDR3aa: CASSLLGEQYF
v_gene: TRBV29-1; d_gene: NA; j_gene: TRBJ2-1; abundance: NA; CDR3nt: TGCAGCGCCCGGGACCCCAGGGTCGATGAGCAGTTCTTC; CDR3aa: CSARDPRVDEQFF
v_gene: TRBV7-2; d_gene: NA; j_gene: TRBJ1-2; abundance: many; CDR3nt: TGTGCCAGCAGCTTAGACCCGGGGGAGGCTAACTATGGCTACACCTTC; CDR3aa: CASSLDPGEANYGYTF
v_gene: TRBV9; d_gene: NA; j_gene: TRBJ1-1; abundance: many; CDR3nt: TGTGCCAGCAGCGTAGATCGACACCTGAACACTGAAGCTTTCTTT; CDR3aa: CASSVDRHLNTEAFF
v_gene: TRBV20-1; d_gene: TRBD2; j_gene: TRBJ2-3; abundance: many; CDR3nt: TGCAGTGCTAGACTAGCGGGAGGGCCGGGCACAGATACGCAGTATTTT; CDR3aa: CSARLAGGPGTDTQYF
v_gene: TRBV20-1; d_gene: TRBD2; j_gene: TRBJ2-1; abundance: many; CDR3nt: TGCAGTGCTAGAGATCATCGCGGAATAGCGGGAGGCCACTACTCAACACAGCAGTTCTTC; CDR3aa: CSARDHRGIAGGHYSTQQFF
v_gene: TRBV4-2; d_gene: NA; j_gene: TRBJ2-7; abundance: many; CDR3nt: TGTGCCAGCAGCCCTAACGGGAACTCCTACGAGCAGTACTTC; CDR3aa: CASSPNGNSYEQYF
v_gene: TRBV15; d_gene: NA; j_gene: TRBJ2-2; abundance: NA; CDR3nt: TGTGCCACCAACCCCTCGGGGCCGGGCCGAACGGGCGGGGAGCTGTTTTTT; CDR3aa: CATNPSGPGRTGGELFF
v_gene: TRBV29-1; d_gene: NA; j_gene: TRBJ1-2; abundance: many; CDR3nt: TGCAGCGTGGATCCCCAGGGAACCTACTATGGCTACACCTTC; CDR3aa: CSVDPQGTYYGYTF
v_gene: TRBV20-1; d_gene: TRBD2; j_gene: TRBJ2-2; abundance: few; CDR3nt: TGCAGTGCTACCCTAGCGGGGGGCACCGGGGAGCTGTTTTTT; CDR3aa: CSATLAGGTGELFF
v_gene: TRBV29-1; d_gene: TRBD1; j_gene: TRBJ2-7; abundance: many; CDR3nt: TGCAGCGCTTTTACCGGGACAGACTACGAGCAGTACTTC; CDR3aa: CSAFTGTDYEQYF
v_gene: TRBV4-2; d_gene: NA; j_gene: TRBJ2-7; abundance: few; CDR3nt: TGTGCCAGCAGCCATAATAAGGGTTCCTACGAGCAGTACTTC; CDR3aa: CASSHNKGSYEQYF
v_gene: TRBV5-1; d_gene: NA; j_gene: TRBJ2-7; abundance: few; CDR3nt: TGCGCCAGCAGCTCCCGGGGGACCTACGAGCAGTACTTC; CDR3aa: CASSSRGTYEQYF
v_gene: TRBV20-1; d_gene: TRBD2; j_gene: TRBJ2-1; abundance: many; CDR3nt: TGCAGTGGGACAGGGACTAGCGGGAACTCCTACAATGAGCAGTTCTTC; CDR3aa: CSGTGTSGNSYNEQFF
v_gene: TRBV6-2/TRBV6-3; d_gene: NA; j_gene: TRBJ1-1; abundance: few; CDR3nt: TGTGCCAGCAGCTCACCGGGAAAGGGGAACACTGAAGCTTTCTTT; CDR3aa: CASSSPGKGNTEAFF
v_gene: TRBV6-6; d_gene: TRBD2; j_gene: TRBJ2-2; abundance: many; CDR3nt: TGTGCCAGCAGTTACTCAAGTAGCGGGAGGGCCGAAGGCGGGGAGCTGTTTTTT; CDR3aa: CASSYSSSGRAEGGELFF
v_gene: TRBV6-1; d_gene: NA; j_gene: TRBJ2-7; abundance: few; CDR3nt: TGTGCCAGCAACGATATCACCGAGCAGTACTTC; CDR3aa: CASNDITEQYF
v_gene: TRBV9; d_gene: NA; j_gene: TRBJ2-2; abundance: many; CDR3nt: TGTGCCAGCAGCGTAGTCGGGAGCCTCAGAAACACCGGGGAGCTGTTTTTT; CDR3aa: CASSVVGSLRNTGELFF
v_gene: TRBV6-6; d_gene: NA; j_gene: TRBJ2-1; abundance: many; CDR3nt: TGTGCCAGCAGTTACTCGTGGACCAATGAGCAGTTCTTC; CDR3aa: CASSYSWTNEQFF
v_gene: TRBV25-1; d_gene: NA; j_gene: TRBJ2-3; abundance: many; CDR3nt: TGTGCCAGCAGTGATCACCAGGGACCAAAGTTCACAGATACGCAGTATTTT; CDR3aa: CASSDHQGPKFTDTQYF
v_gene: TRBV20-1; d_gene: NA; j_gene: TRBJ2-1; abundance: many; CDR3nt: TGCAGTGCTTCGGACCAAAGCGCCTACAATGAGCAGTTCTTC; CDR3aa: CSASDQSAYNEQFF
v_gene: TRBV7-9; d_gene: NA; j_gene: TRBJ1-2; abundance: many; CDR3nt: TGTGCCAGCAGCTTAGACGAATTGGGCTACACCTTC; CDR3aa: CASSLDELGYTF
v_gene: TRBV7-6; d_gene: NA; j_gene: TRBJ2-3; abundance: many; CDR3nt: TGTGCCAGCAGCGAGGGACAGGCGGGGGGCTCAGATACGCAGTATTTT; CDR3aa: CASSEGQAGGSDTQYF
v_gene: TRBV7-3; d_gene: NA; j_gene: TRBJ2-2; abundance: many; CDR3nt: TGTGCCAGCAGTCGCCTGACAGGGAACACCGGGGAGCTGTTTTTT; CDR3aa: CASSRLTGNTGELFF
v_gene: TRBV9; d_gene: NA; j_gene: TRBJ1-3; abundance: many; CDR3nt: TGTGCCAGCAGCTTGGAGGGTAACTCTGGAAACACCATATATTTT; CDR3aa: CASSLEGNSGNTIYF
v_gene: TRBV28; d_gene: TRBD2; j_gene: TRBJ2-3; abundance: many; CDR3nt: TGTGCCAGCAGGAGCGGGAGCCTCACAGATACGCAGTATTTT; CDR3aa: CASRSGSLTDTQYF
v_gene: TRBV4-2; d_gene: NA; j_gene: TRBJ2-2; abundance: many; CDR3nt: TGTGCCAGCAGCCAAGAGGGCAGGGGAAAATCGAACACCGGGGAGCTGTTTTTT; CDR3aa: CASSQEGRGKSNTGELFF